This T cell receptor (beta chain) is from a study of T cell responses to AZD1222 COVID-19 vaccine. Study-wide results and caveats: The repertoires were collected only after the peak T cell response. In the spike-specific TCR repertoire, nearly half reportedly target unmutated variant regions. CD4 TCRs associated with vaccination spanned spike, dominating at 160-218 and 743-854. Donors were mostly white British, more females; clonal diversity possibly underestimated.

Clones were sequenced by immunoSEQ multiplex PCR, and TCRdb holds only the in-frame ones, with some missing. The sample lists some 120,000 clones; under 85% were seen once. About this clone itself: Its antigen is not known.

Deletions cut 3 bases from V and 5 bases from J, with 8 bases between. Germline V gene sequence: CDR1 DFQATT, CDR2 SNEGSKA (reference sequence). This CDR3 has 12 residues. V and J are TRBV20-1 and TRBJ1-5; maybe TRBD1 (5 bases). This clonotype was obtained from an adult in good health. This material consisted of peripheral blood, taken on day 0 of AZD1222 vaccination. CDR3 sequence (DNA): TGCAGTGCTAGTGTAGGGGATCAGCCCCAGCATTTT. It yields the protein CSASVGDQPQHF.